These 27 T cell receptor beta chains were all obtained from the same sample, sequenced in a study of T cells in Graves' hyperthyroidism and ophthalmopathy. From RNA transcripts, TCR beta CDR3 regions were amplified. The HTBI set primed first-round TCR CDR3 RT-PCR. TCRdb reprocessed the multiplex PCR reads with MiXCR, giving one entry per CDR3 protein. There are approximately 620,000 distinct CDR3 sequences in the sample; around 15% occur only once, and 2.5% to 4% lies in the top ten. Sequenced sample: blood. The receptors here all came from a woman between 40 and 55 years old with Graves' ophthalmopathy.

This clonotype was counted ten times or more. The V gene is TRBV30, the J gene TRBJ2-7; 7 bases agree with TRBD1. Germline V gene sequence: CDR1 GTSNPN, CDR2 SVGIG (reference sequence). This CDR3 spans 12 amino acids. V trimming: 5 bases; J trimming: 0 bases; junction bases outside the gene matches: 1. The CDR3 bases are TGTGCCTGGGGGGACAGCTCCTACGAGCAGTACTTC. This encodes CAWGDSSYEQYF.

This clonotype showed up many times. The chain links TRBV7-8 to TRBJ2-1; D is uncertain. In germline, CDR1 is SGHVS, CDR2 FQNEAQ. The CDR3 extends over 14 amino acids. V was clipped by 1 base and J by 5 bases, with 9 bases between them. CDR3 amino acids: CASSLVSTNNEQFF. Written as DNA, the CDR3 is TGTGCCAGCAGCTTAGTTTCTACCAACAATGAGCAGTTCTTC.

The chain recombines TRBV19 with TRBJ2-7; D not resolved. This CDR3 is 14 amino acids long. Germline V CDR1 and CDR2: LNHDA, SQIVND (reference sequence). V was clipped by 5 bases and J by 6 bases, with 17 bases between them. The CDR3 sequence: CASSGRQTSGEQYF. For the CDR3, the DNA is TGTGCCAGTAGTGGACGGCAGACCTCAGGCGAGCAGTACTTC. Together with reference TRBV19 and TRBJ2-7, the CDR3 gives the full variable domain: DGGITQSPKYLFRKEGQNVTLSCEQNLNHDAMYWYRQDPGQGLRLIYYSQIVNDFQKGDIAEGYSVSREKKESFPLTVTSAQKNPTAFYLCASSGRQTSGEQYFGPGTRLTVT.

Comments on this clonotype: This may be a read error, as it is one base from a much larger clone. The rearrangement uses TRBV2 and TRBJ2-5; no clear D gene. The germline V gene encodes CDR1 SNHLY and CDR2 FYNNEI. The CDR3 extends over 13 amino acids. The CDR3 loop is CTSMGSYSETQYF. CDR3 sequence (DNA): TGTACCAGCATGGGGTCTTATAGCGAGACCCAGTACTTC.

In this sample, this clonotype turned up a few times. The chain employs TRBV4-2 and TRBJ1-1, with D hard to call. Trimming pared 0 bases from V and 1 base from J, leaving 9 bases between. Germline loops: CDR1 LGHNA, CDR2 YNFKEQ. The length of the CDR3 is 15 residues. The CDR3 bases are TGTGCCAGCAGCCAAGATCTCAGGCAGAACACTGAAGCTTTCTTT. Translated: CASSQDLRQNTEAFF.

This CDR3 is CASSFFSSGGETQYF. The CDR3 DNA reads TGCGCCAGCAGCTTCTTTTCTAGCGGTGGAGAGACCCAGTACTTC. This sequence joins TRBV5-1 and TRBJ2-5; 7 nucleotides line up with TRBD2. Germline V gene lookup returns CDR1 SGHRS and CDR2 YFSETQ. There are 15 residues in the CDR3. V trimming: 2 bases; J trimming: 4 bases; junction bases outside the gene matches: 8.

The genes are TRBV20-1 and TRBJ2-3; the D gene is possibly TRBD1 (5 bases). Trimming took 1 base from V and 5 from J, leaving 10 bases between them. The CDR3 is made up of 13 amino acids. Germline CDR1 is DFQATT and CDR2 is SNEGSKA (reference sequence). CDR3: CSARGQGVDTQYF. CDR3 DNA: TGCAGTGCTAGAGGCCAAGGGGTAGATACGCAGTATTTT.

This clonotype was detected ten times or more. The rearrangement uses TRBV2 and TRBJ2-7; D possibly corresponds to TRBD2 (6 bases). The CDR3 is 12 residues long. V lost 7 bases and J lost 3, with 10 bases in between. CDR1 and CDR2 (germline): SNHLY, FYNNEI. Here the CDR3 DNA reads TGTGCCAGCATGGCGACTAGCTACGAGCAGTACTTC. Residues: CASMATSYEQYF.

The table lists this clonotype with many counts. V and J are TRBV27 and TRBJ2-7; tentative D call: TRBD2 (6 bases). Germline CDR1 MNHEY, CDR2 SMNVEV (reference sequence). This CDR3 has 14 residues. The V and J ends lost 2 bases and 4 bases respectively, with 12 bases between them. The CDR3 DNA is TGTGCCAGCAGTTTAGGTCGGGAGCCTTACGAGCAGTACTTC. Translating gives CASSLGREPYEQYF.

This clonotype was detected ten times or more. The chain links TRBV3-1 to TRBJ1-1; 8 bases agree with TRBD1. From germline, CDR1 is LGHDT and CDR2 YNNKEL (reference sequence). The length of the CDR3 is 14 residues. Trimming took 1 base from V and 5 from J; bases not matched to a gene: 3. The CDR3 region has the DNA TGTGCCAGCAGCCAAGGTAACAGGGGGACTGAAGCTTTCTTT. It yields the protein CASSQGNRGTEAFF.

In its sample, this clonotype was seen many times. The V call is TRBV11-2, the J call TRBJ2-1; D uncertain. Germline V gene data show CDR1 as SGHAT and CDR2 as FQNNGV. Trimming pared 5 bases from V and 0 bases from J, leaving 14 bases between. CDR3 length: 16 amino acids. The CDR3 nucleotides are TGTGCCAGCAGCCTATATAGACCCAGCTCCTACAATGAGCAGTTCTTC. Translation: CASSLYRPSSYNEQFF.

In its sample, this clonotype was seen many times. The chain joins TRBV27 to TRBJ2-7, with D unclear. V was trimmed by 3 bases and J by 1 base, leaving 7 bases between them. Germline CDR1 is MNHEY and CDR2 is SMNVEV (reference sequence). The CDR3 covers 13 residues. The CDR3 here is CASSFSSSYEQYF. The CDR3, as DNA: TGTGCCAGCAGTTTTTCGAGTTCCTACGAGCAGTACTTC.

This clonotype occurred many times. The chain uses TRBV7-9 and TRBJ2-7; TRBD1 matches at 7 bases. V lost 1 base to trimming and J lost 5 bases; unmatched junction nucleotides: 8. Germline values: CDR1 SEHNR, CDR2 FQNEAQ (reference sequence). The CDR3 is 15 residues long. This chain's CDR3 is CASSLVLQGLDEQYF. The DNA of the CDR3 is TGTGCCAGCAGCTTAGTTCTACAGGGGCTGGACGAGCAGTACTTC.

This clonotype has a count of ten or more. V usage is TRBV6-5 and J usage is TRBJ1-6, with D unclear. The germline V gene encodes CDR1 MNHEY and CDR2 SVGAGI. The CDR3 consists of 13 residues. Deletions cut 2 bases from V and 8 bases from J, with 7 bases between. CDR3 sequence: CASSYGGDSPLHF. CDR3 nucleotide sequence: TGTGCCAGCAGTTACGGAGGCGATTCACCCCTCCACTTT.

Worth noting for this clonotype: A clone one base away is much larger, so this may be a read error. The V gene is TRBV7-9, the J gene TRBJ2-7, with 7 positions matching TRBD2. The germline V gene has CDR1 SEHNR and CDR2 FQNEAQ (reference sequence). This CDR3 region has 15 residues. Germline trimming cut 2 bases from V and 7 bases from J; bases unmatched to any gene: 11. This CDR3 is CASSLNLPAGKEQYF. For the CDR3, the DNA is TGTGCCAGCAGCTTAAACCTGCCAGCGGGGAAGGAGCAGTACTTC.

This chain uses TRBV6-2 or TRBV6-3 with TRBJ2-7; maybe TRBD1 (6 bases). CDR3 length: 14 residues. In germline, CDR1 is MNHEY, CDR2 SVGEGT. Trimming pared 6 bases from V and 5 bases from J, leaving 17 bases between. In nucleotides, the CDR3 is TGTGCCAGCAGAGATGGACAGATCTTCCACGAGCAGTACTTC. It specifies CASRDGQIFHEQYF.

This clonotype came up many times. The V call is TRBV5-1, the J call TRBJ2-1; TRBD1 matches at 9 bases. With V trimmed by 1 base and J by 2 bases, 1 base remained unmatched. The CDR3 extends over 15 amino acids. Germline loops: CDR1 SGHRS, CDR2 YFSETQ. The CDR3 is CASSLRDRAYNEQFF. CDR3 in DNA: TGCGCCAGCAGCTTGAGGGACAGGGCCTACAATGAGCAGTTCTTC.

This clonotype was seen at least ten times. The V and J genes are TRBV12-3 or TRBV12-4 and TRBJ1-5; no clear D. Trimming stripped 2 bases from V and 4 bases from J, with 9 bases between. This CDR3 has 14 residues. The CDR3 nucleotides are TGTGCCAGCAGTTTATCGGCAGCTAATCAGCCCCAGCATTTT. Amino acid sequence: CASSLSAANQPQHF.

This clonotype was observed a few times. V gene TRBV10-3 combines with J gene TRBJ2-3; no clear D. The CDR3 has 13 amino acids. Germline V gene data show CDR1 as ENHRY and CDR2 as SYGVKD. The ends were cut back, 4 bases at V and 4 bases at J, with 9 bases in the middle. The CDR3 reads CAISGGTPDTQYF. DNA for the CDR3: TGTGCCATCAGTGGAGGCACACCAGATACGCAGTATTTT.

The gene calls are TRBV30 and TRBJ2-3; TRBD2 matches 7 bases. V shed 3 bases and J 6 bases; nucleotides not matched to a gene: 6. This CDR3 region has 13 residues. Germline assignment: CDR1 GTSNPN and CDR2 SVGIG (reference sequence). In DNA, the CDR3 is TGTGCCTGGAGACCCACTAGCGTCGATACGCAGTATTTT. Amino acid sequence: CAWRPTSVDTQYF. The full variable domain, rest sourced from reference TRBV30 and TRBJ2-3, is SQTIHQWPATLVQPVGSPLSLECTVEGTSNPNLYWYRQAAGRGLQLLFYSVGIGQISSEVPQNLSASRPQDRQFILSSKKLLLSDSGFYLCAWRPTSVDTQYFGPGTRLTVL.

This clonotype was seen ten or more times. V usage is TRBV20-1 and J usage is TRBJ2-4, with 13 bases identical to TRBD2. Germline V gives CDR1 DFQATT, CDR2 SNEGSKA (reference sequence). The CDR3 has 17 amino acids. V lost 5 bases and J lost 0; bases outside the gene matches: 7. CDR3 nucleotides: TGCAGTGCTTCTGGACTAGCGGGAGTTGTAGCCAAAAACATTCAGTACTTC. Residues: CSASGLAGVVAKNIQYF.

This clonotype was seen a few times. This chain joins TRBV6-1 and TRBJ1-2; D gene ambiguous. CDR3 length: 12 residues. Deletions cut 5 bases from V and 8 bases from J, with 12 bases between. From germline, CDR1 is MNHNS and CDR2 SASEGT. DNA of the CDR3: TGTGCCAGCAGTAGAGGGAGTGGCGGCTACACCTTC. Translated, it gives CASSRGSGGYTF.

This clonotype came up a few times. The chain combines TRBV30 with TRBJ2-7; the D is unclear. The CDR3 length is 13 residues. V lost 6 bases, J lost 6 bases, and 18 bases lay in between. Per germline, CDR1 GTSNPN and CDR2 SVGIG (reference sequence). CDR3 nucleotides: TGTGCCTGTCGGAGAGAGTCCTTCGGCGAGCAGTACTTC. Residues: CACRRESFGEQYF.

This clonotype was detected ten times or more. The gene calls are TRBV2 and TRBJ2-3, with TRBD2 identical over 8 bases. V shed 5 bases and J 0 bases; nucleotides not matched to a gene: 7. The CDR3 sequence is 16 residues long. CDR1 and CDR2 from the germline V gene are SNHLY and FYNNEI. CDR3 loop: CASSRTSRTSTDTQYF. In DNA form, the CDR3 reads TGTGCCAGCAGTAGGACTAGCAGAACTAGCACAGATACGCAGTATTTT.

This clonotype has just a few counts. V is TRBV29-1 and J is TRBJ2-7, with D perhaps given as TRBD1 or TRBD2 (5 bases each). The CDR3 consists of 14 residues. Germline V lookup: CDR1 SQVTM, CDR2 ANQGSEA. Trimming stripped 5 bases from V and 7 bases from J, with 21 bases between. The DNA for the CDR3 is TGCAGCGTTCAGGGAATGTGGGACCCCTCGGAGCAGTACTTC. This sequence encodes CSVQGMWDPSEQYF.

This clonotype came up many times. The chain couples TRBV3-1 to TRBJ2-5; 8 nucleotides agree with TRBD2. The CDR3 is made up of 16 amino acids. With 1 base clipped from V and 1 base from J, the junction kept 5 bases outside the gene matches. CDR1 is LGHDT, CDR2 YNNKEL, per germline (reference sequence). CDR3 bases: TGTGCCAGCAGCCAAGCAGTTAGCGGGGTCCAAGAGACCCAGTACTTC. Encoded protein: CASSQAVSGVQETQYF.

Ten or more counts support this clonotype. The chain joins TRBV2 to TRBJ2-1, with D possibly matching TRBD2 (6 bases). The germline gives CDR1 SNHLY, CDR2 FYNNEI. The CDR3 runs 15 residues. V was cut by 7 bases and J by 4 bases, with 17 bases left in between. This CDR3 is CASTGGALGYNEQFF. For the CDR3, the DNA is TGTGCCAGCACCGGAGGGGCATTAGGGTACAATGAGCAGTTCTTC.